Following are 25 T cell receptor beta chains from one sample sequenced in a study of breast tumors, draining lymph nodes, adjacent tissues. Axillary draining lymph nodes of breast cancer patients supplied the node samples. TCRdb ran MiXCR on the multiplex PCR reads and lists one entry per CDR3 protein. The sample has roughly 130,000 distinct CDR3 sequences; over 25% are singletons. What was sequenced was axillary lymph node tissue. All receptors derive from a female donor with breast cancer. Some clones in this sample may be carry-over from other donors' samples.

This clonotype was detected ten times or more. The genes are TRBV6-6 and TRBJ2-2; perhaps TRBD1 as D (5 bases). This CDR3 is built from 14 residues. Germline CDR1 reads MNHNY; CDR2 reads SVGAGI (reference sequence). Trimming took off 8 bases at V and 5 bases at J, with 15 bases between the two ends. The CDR3 spells CASGAVSGTGELFF. CDR3 DNA: TGTGCCAGCGGGGCGGTTAGTGGAACCGGGGAGCTGTTTTTT.

This clonotype was recorded at least ten times. Sequence at one end of the junction differs from germline and may be a read error. V is TRBV5-1 and J is TRBJ2-5; D is uncertain. From germline, CDR1 is SGHRS and CDR2 YFSETQ. This CDR3 spans 12 amino acids. The DNA of the CDR3 is TGCGCCAGCAGCTCCATACAAGAGACCCACTACTTC. It is translated as CASSSIQETHYF.

This clonotype was detected a few times. The CDR3 protein is CASSTPRQGAIVKLFF. CDR3 nucleotides: TGTGCCAGCAGTACCCCCAGACAGGGGGCTATCGTAAAACTGTTTTTT. J is TRBJ1-4 and V is TRBV6-2 or TRBV6-3; 10 positions agree with TRBD1. The germline V gene has CDR1 MNHEY and CDR2 SVGEGT. This CDR3 contains 16 residues. After removal of 5 bases from V and 10 bases from J, the junction contained 13 bases not matched to a gene.

This chain links TRBV18 with TRBJ1-1; D is unresolved. V lost 3 bases, J lost 1 base, and 9 bases lay in between. This CDR3 has 14 amino acids. The germline CDR1 and CDR2 sequences are KGHSH and LQKENI. The CDR3 sequence: CASSPQVGNTEAFF. CDR3 in DNA: TGTGCCAGCTCACCCCAAGTGGGGAACACTGAAGCTTTCTTT.

The table lists this clonotype with a count of one. This CDR3 reads CASTRGQGSKKAFF. The CDR3 DNA is TGTGCCAGCACCCGGGGACAGGGGTCTAAGAAGGCTTTCTTT. This rearrangement joins TRBV5-8 to TRBJ1-1; 10 bases line up with TRBD1. The CDR3 runs to 14 residues. V lost 6 bases, J lost 11 bases, and 13 bases stayed unmatched. From germline, CDR1 is SGHTS and CDR2 YDEGEE.

This clonotype was observed at least ten times. V usage is TRBV12-3 or TRBV12-4 and J usage is TRBJ2-3, with TRBD2 matching over 11 bases. J gave up 5 bases and V 5 bases, and 9 bases lay outside the gene matches. The CDR3 has 16 amino acids. CDR3 protein: CASSPNSGGGIDTQYF. CDR3 DNA: TGTGCCAGCAGTCCTAATAGCGGGGGGGGGATAGATACGCAGTATTTT.

The V gene is TRBV2, the J gene TRBJ2-6; 8 bases line up with TRBD2. CDR3 length: 17 amino acids. Per the germline V gene, CDR1 is SNHLY and CDR2 is FYNNEI. J gave up 2 bases and V 2 bases, and 5 bases lay outside the gene matches. The CDR3 nucleotides read TGTGCCAGCAGTGAAAGGGAGCGGGGGACTGGGGCCAACGTCCTGACTTTC. It specifies CASSERERGTGANVLTF.

Comment on this clonotype: Possible read error: a much larger clone is one base away. The chain has TRBV2 and TRBJ2-7; D is possibly TRBD2 (5 bases). Germline V gene data show CDR1 as SNHLY and CDR2 as FYNNEI. There are 14 residues in the CDR3. The CDR3 loop is CASSYADPVGEQCV. The CDR3 DNA follows: TGTGCCAGCAGTTACGCGGACCCCGTCGGGGAGCAGTGCGTC.

This clonotype was found once. Here the CDR3 omits its conserved ending phenylalanine or tryptophan, so a read error is the likely source. The chain links TRBV2 to TRBJ2-1; no definite D call. Germline values: CDR1 SNHLY, CDR2 FYNNEI. This CDR3 is 11 amino acids long. CDR3 DNA: TGCGCCAGCAGTACTTACAATGAGCAGTTCCTC. Its protein product is CASSTYNEQFL.

This clonotype was detected only once. The chain joins TRBV20-1 to TRBJ2-5, with D uncertain. Germline assignment: CDR1 DFQATT and CDR2 SNEGSKA (reference sequence). The length of the CDR3 is 17 residues. V lost 6 bases to trimming and J lost 0 bases, with 23 bases between them. The DNA of the CDR3 is TGCAGTGCCCAAGAGCCGGGTCATAATGCTGACCAAGAGACCCAGTACTTC. The encoded protein is CSAQEPGHNADQETQYF.

Remarks on this clonotype: One junction end does not reproduce the germline sequence, and a read error may be involved. The V call is TRBV19, the J call TRBJ1-4; D remains ambiguous. Germline V lookup: CDR1 LNHDA, CDR2 SQIVND (reference sequence). CDR3 length: 17 amino acids. CDR3 sequence reads: CAWSVGYLAATNEKLLF. DNA of the CDR3: TGTGCCTGGAGTGTAGGGTATTTGGCGGCAACTAATGAAAAACTGCTTTTT.

Turning to this clonotype: A junction end diverges from the germline sequence, so it may reflect a read error. CDR3: CAGSLVRTNEKLFF. In DNA form, the CDR3 reads TGTGCCGGCAGCTTAGTTAGAACTAATGAAAAACTGTTTTTT. V usage is TRBV7-9 and J usage is TRBJ1-4; no reliable D call. Germline V gene sequence: CDR1 SEHNR, CDR2 FQNEAQ (reference sequence). The CDR3 has 14 residues. Variable domain in full (rest from reference TRBV7-9 and TRBJ1-4): DTGVSQNPRHKITKRGQNVTFRCDPISEHNRLYWYRQTLGQGPEFLTYFQNEAQLEKSRLLSDRFSAERPKGSFSTLEIQRTEQGDSAMYLCAGSLVRTNEKLFFGSGTQLSVL.

CDR3 protein: CASSSQGNTEAFF. The DNA for the CDR3 is TGTGCCAGCAGCTCACAGGGGAACACTGAAGCTTTCTTT. This chain links TRBV7-2 with TRBJ1-1, with D perhaps matching TRBD1 (6 bases). Germline CDR1 SGHTA, CDR2 FQGNSA. V shed 4 bases and J shed 1 base, with 7 bases lying between them. This CDR3 comprises 13 residues.

The table lists this clonotype with many counts. V gene TRBV5-6 combines with J gene TRBJ1-6; 8 nucleotides agree with TRBD1. The CDR3 runs 15 residues. With 5 bases clipped from V and 7 bases from J, the junction kept 8 bases outside the gene matches. Germline loops: CDR1 SGHDT, CDR2 YYEEEE. In nucleotides, the CDR3 is TGTGCCAGCAGACGGACAGGGTTAACGAATTCACCCCTCCACTTT. As protein: CASRRTGLTNSPLHF.

The sample holds many counts of this clonotype. The chain recombines TRBV2 with TRBJ2-5; no definite D call. Trimming cost V 6 bases and J 2 bases, with 10 bases left between them. This CDR3 is 13 amino acids long. Germline CDR1 is SNHLY and CDR2 is FYNNEI. The CDR3 DNA sequence: TGTGCCAGCAGGGCGAAATTACAAGAGACCCAGTACTTC. It yields the protein CASRAKLQETQYF.

This clonotype was counted a few times. The rearrangement joins TRBV18 to TRBJ1-1; D possibly corresponds to TRBD1 (5 bases). The germline V gene has CDR1 KGHSH and CDR2 LQKENI. The V and J ends lost 3 bases and 6 bases respectively, with 23 bases between them. This CDR3 spans 17 amino acids. The DNA for the CDR3 is TGTGCCAGCTCACCGCGTAGGGGCCAGGAGGGTGGCTCTGAAGCTTTCTTT. This translates into CASSPRRGQEGGSEAFF. The variable domain in full, with the rest retrieved from reference TRBV18 and TRBJ1-1, is NAGVMQNPRHLVRRRGQEARLRCSPMKGHSHVYWYRQLPEEGLKFMVYLQKENIIDESGMPKERFSAEFPKEGPSILRIQQVVRGDSAAYFCASSPRRGQEGGSEAFFGQGTRLTVV.

This clonotype showed up many times. The rearrangement uses TRBV6-5 and TRBJ2-7, with a possible D match to TRBD2 (7 bases). The CDR3 consists of 15 residues. V was trimmed by 6 bases and J by 3 bases, leaving 18 bases between them. Germline CDR1 is MNHEY and CDR2 is SVGAGI. Written as DNA, the CDR3 is TGTGCCAGCAGACGTGGGGGGGCGGGGGACTACGAGCAGTACGTC. Amino acids: CASRRGGAGDYEQYV.

Note on this clonotype: A read error is likely, as this CDR3 ends without the conserved phenylalanine or tryptophan. Because the CDR3's place on the DNA is in doubt, the DNA is left out and the CDR3 is given as listed by TCRdb. This chain uses TRBV4-2 with TRBJ2-1; TRBD1, the table's D call, was not compared with the DNA. The CDR3 is 14 amino acids in total, end residues counted. The germline CDR1 and CDR2 sequences are LGHNA and YNFKEQ. CDR3 loop: CASSQDRVANEQTL.

This clonotype has ten or more counts. The rearrangement joins TRBV11-2 to TRBJ2-5; no clear D gene. V was shortened by 4 bases and J by 2 bases, with 8 bases between the two germline ends. CDR1 and CDR2 from the germline V gene are SGHAT and FQNNGV. CDR3 length equals 13 residues. The CDR3 DNA sequence: TGTGCCAGCAGCTCGTTCCTACAAGAGACCCAGTACTTC. Translation: CASSSFLQETQYF. The variable domain in full, completed from reference TRBV11-2 and TRBJ2-5, reads EAGVAQSPRYKIIEKRQSVAFWCNPISGHATLYWYQQILGQGPKLLIQFQNNGVVDDSQLPKDRFSAERLKGVDSTLKIQPAKLEDSAVYLCASSSFLQETQYFGPGTRLLVL.

This clonotype was recorded many times. The V and J genes are TRBV18 and TRBJ1-5; D not resolved. V was clipped by 6 bases and J by 0 bases, with 12 bases between them. The V gene's germline CDR1 is KGHSH and CDR2 LQKENI. The CDR3 extends over 15 amino acids. CDR3 bases: TGTGCCAGCTCCCCAGGACGAATTAGCAATCAGCCCCAGCATTTT. It encodes CASSPGRISNQPQHF.

This clonotype was seen repeatedly, ten times or more. The rearrangement links TRBV30 to TRBJ1-4; tentative D call: TRBD1 (5 bases). Germline V lookup: CDR1 GTSNPN, CDR2 SVGIG (reference sequence). The CDR3 length is 15 residues. Trimming shortened V by 2 bases and J by 7 bases, and 17 bases separated the two germline ends. CDR3 loop: CAWSRPGPTAEKLFF. Written as DNA, the CDR3 is TGTGCCTGGAGTCGCCCGGGACCCACCGCTGAAAAACTGTTTTTT.

This chain uses TRBV20-1 with TRBJ2-2; a weak D match, TRBD1 (5 bases). Trimming left V 3 bases short and J 3 bases short, with 8 bases between. This CDR3 is built from 13 residues. The germline gives CDR1 DFQATT, CDR2 SNEGSKA (reference sequence). The CDR3 here is CSASPGYTGELFF. The CDR3 region has the DNA TGCAGTGCTAGTCCAGGGTACACCGGGGAGCTGTTTTTT.

The table lists this clonotype with many counts. The rearrangement links TRBV30 to TRBJ1-6; D not certain. Trimming took 5 bases from V and 5 from J, leaving 4 bases between them. CDR1 GTSNPN and CDR2 SVGIG come from the germline V gene (reference sequence). There are 11 residues in the CDR3. The CDR3 reads CAWDHNSPLHF. The CDR3 nucleotides read TGTGCCTGGGACCATAATTCACCCCTCCACTTT. Full variable domain (missing parts from reference TRBV30 and TRBJ1-6): SQTIHQWPATLVQPVGSPLSLECTVEGTSNPNLYWYRQAAGRGLQLLFYSVGIGQISSEVPQNLSASRPQDRQFILSSKKLLLSDSGFYLCAWDHNSPLHFGNGTRLTVT.

There are many counts of this clonotype. V is TRBV20-1 and J is TRBJ1-6; D perhaps matches TRBD1 (5 bases). The CDR3 covers 12 residues. The germline gives CDR1 DFQATT, CDR2 SNEGSKA (reference sequence). Trimming stripped 3 bases from V and 10 bases from J, with 10 bases between. CDR3 nucleotides: TGCAGTGCTAGGGGTGGGGACTCACCCCTCCACTTT. Encoded protein: CSARGGDSPLHF.

CDR3 sequence reads: CASSSGLAGYTDTQYF. CDR3 nucleotide sequence: TGTGCCAGCAGCTCCGGACTAGCGGGTTACACAGATACGCAGTATTTT. This rearrangement joins TRBV7-2 to TRBJ2-3, with 11 bases fitting TRBD2. The CDR3 spans 16 residues. CDR1 and CDR2 from the germline V gene are SGHTA and FQGNSA. V gave up 4 bases and J gave up 2 bases; unmatched junction bases: 5. Full variable domain (outside the CDR3, taken from reference TRBV7-2 and TRBJ2-3): GAGVSQSPSNKVTEKGKDVELRCDPISGHTALYWYRQSLGQGLEFLIYFQGNSAPDKSGLPSDRFSAERTGGSVSTLTIQRTQQEDSAVYLCASSSGLAGYTDTQYFGPGTRLTVL.